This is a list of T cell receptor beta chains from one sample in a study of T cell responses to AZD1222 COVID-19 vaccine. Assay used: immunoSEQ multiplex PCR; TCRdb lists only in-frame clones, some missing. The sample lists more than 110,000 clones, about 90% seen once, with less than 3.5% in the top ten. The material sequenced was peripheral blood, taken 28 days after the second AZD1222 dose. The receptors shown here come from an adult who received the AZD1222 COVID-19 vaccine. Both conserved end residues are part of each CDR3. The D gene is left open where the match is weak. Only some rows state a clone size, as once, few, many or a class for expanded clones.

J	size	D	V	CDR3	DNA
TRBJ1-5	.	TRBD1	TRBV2	CASSTGTGNNQPQHF	TGTGCCAGCAGTACCGGGACAGGCAACAATCAGCCCCAGCATTTT
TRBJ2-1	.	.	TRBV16	CASSRRSSYNEQFF	TGTGCCAGCAGCCGAAGGAGCTCCTACAATGAGCAGTTCTTC
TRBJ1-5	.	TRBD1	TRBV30	CAWRDRGHTQPQHF	TGTGCCTGGAGGGACAGGGGTCATACTCAGCCCCAGCATTTT
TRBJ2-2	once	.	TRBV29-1	CSVEKGTNTGELFF	TGCAGCGTTGAAAAGGGGACCAACACCGGGGAGCTGTTTTTT
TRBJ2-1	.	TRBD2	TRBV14	CASRGTSESYNEQFF	TGTGCCAGCAGAGGGACTAGCGAGTCCTACAATGAGCAGTTCTTC
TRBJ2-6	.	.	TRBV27	CASRLGWANVLTF	TGTGCCAGCAGGCTCGGGTGGGCCAACGTCCTGACTTTC
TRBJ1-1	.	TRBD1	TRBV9	CASRREGANTEAFF	TGTGCCAGCAGAAGGGAGGGGGCGAACACTGAAGCTTTCTTT
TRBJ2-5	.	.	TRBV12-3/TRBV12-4	CASRLRETQYF	TGTGCCAGCAGACTAAGAGAGACCCAGTACTTC
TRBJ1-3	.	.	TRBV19	CASPFGNTIYF	TGTGCCAGTCCCTTTGGAAACACCATATATTTT
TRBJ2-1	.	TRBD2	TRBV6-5	CASSYPSGIYNEQFF	TGTGCCAGCAGTTACCCTAGCGGGATATACAATGAGCAGTTCTTC
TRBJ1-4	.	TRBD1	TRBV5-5	CASSLAGTGNEKLFF	TGTGCCAGCAGCTTGGCCGGGACAGGGAATGAAAAACTGTTTTTT
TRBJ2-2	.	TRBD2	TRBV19	CASSLDGGGSNTGELFF	TGTGCCAGTAGTCTCGACGGGGGAGGGTCAAACACCGGGGAGCTGTTTTTT
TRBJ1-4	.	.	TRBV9	CASSVAGGLGEKLFF	TGTGCCAGCAGCGTAGCCGGGGGGTTAGGAGAAAAACTGTTTTTT
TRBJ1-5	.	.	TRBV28	CASADLTDFFSNQPQHF	TGTGCCAGCGCCGATCTGACTGATTTTTTTAGCAATCAGCCCCAGCATTTT
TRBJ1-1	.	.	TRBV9	CASSAQRGNTEAFF	TGTGCCAGCAGCGCTCAACGAGGGAACACTGAAGCTTTCTTT
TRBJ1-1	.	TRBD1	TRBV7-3	CASSVQGVAEAFF	TGTGCCAGCAGCGTGCAGGGGGTCGCTGAAGCTTTCTTT
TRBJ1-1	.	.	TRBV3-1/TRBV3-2	CASSYRPENTEAFF	TGTGCCAGCAGCTACAGGCCTGAGAACACTGAAGCTTTCTTT
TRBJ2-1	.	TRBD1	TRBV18	CASSTGTGPNEQFF	TGTGCCAGCTCAACCGGGACAGGGCCCAATGAGCAGTTCTTC
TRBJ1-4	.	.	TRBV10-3	CAISESSRDYEKLFF	TGTGCCATCAGTGAGTCGAGCAGAGATTATGAAAAACTGTTTTTT
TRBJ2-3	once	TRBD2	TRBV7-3	CASSPSGTGDTQYF	TGTGCCAGCAGTCCTAGCGGGACCGGGGATACGCAGTATTTT
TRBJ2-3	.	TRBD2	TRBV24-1	CATSFGTSGSSLTDTQYF	TGTGCCACCAGTTTCGGGACTAGCGGGAGTTCCCTCACAGATACGCAGTATTTT
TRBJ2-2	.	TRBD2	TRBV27	CASSWGRSGRNTGELFF	TGTGCCAGCAGTTGGGGGCGGAGCGGGAGGAACACCGGGGAGCTGTTTTTT
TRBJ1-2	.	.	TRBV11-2	CASSLEGRGGYTF	TGTGCCAGCAGCTTAGAGGGGAGGGGTGGCTACACCTTC
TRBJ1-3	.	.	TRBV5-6	CASSPLGTISGNTIYF	TGTGCCAGCAGCCCCCTTGGGACTATTTCTGGAAACACCATATATTTT
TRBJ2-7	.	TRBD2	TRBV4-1	CASSHPGAGGYEQYF	TGCGCCAGCAGCCATCCGGGTGCGGGAGGGTACGAGCAGTACTTC
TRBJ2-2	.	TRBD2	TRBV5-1	CASSLLAGGGTGELFF	TGCGCCAGCAGCTTGCTGGCGGGAGGAGGGACCGGGGAGCTGTTTTTT
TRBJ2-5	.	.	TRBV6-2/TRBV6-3	CASSLGVTQYF	TGTGCCAGCAGTTTAGGGGTGACCCAGTACTTC
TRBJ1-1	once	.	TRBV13	CASSLGQGRTEAFF	TGTGCCAGCAGCTTAGGACAGGGCCGTACTGAAGCTTTCTTT
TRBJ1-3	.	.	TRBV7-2	CASSFATGTSGNTIYF	TGTGCCAGCAGCTTTGCGACAGGTACCTCTGGAAACACCATATATTTT
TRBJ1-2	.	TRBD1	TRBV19	CASSKKTGGDTNYGYTF	TGTGCCAGTAGTAAGAAGACAGGGGGCGATACTAACTATGGCTACACCTTC
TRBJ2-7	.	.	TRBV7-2	CASSFASATYEQYF	TGTGCCAGCAGCTTTGCTAGCGCGACCTACGAGCAGTACTTC
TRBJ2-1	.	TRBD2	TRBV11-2	CASSFGGRAIYEQFF	TGTGCCAGCAGCTTTGGCGGGAGGGCCATATATGAGCAGTTCTTC
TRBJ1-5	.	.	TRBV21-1	CASRRLSGGEPQHF	TGTGCCAGCCGCCGCCTTAGTGGCGGTGAGCCCCAGCATTTT
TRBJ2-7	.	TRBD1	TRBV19	CASSPTGSSYEQYF	TGTGCCAGTAGTCCGACAGGGAGCTCCTACGAGCAGTACTTC
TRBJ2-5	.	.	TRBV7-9	CASSLGSGSQETQYF	TGTGCCAGCAGCTTAGGGTCGGGCAGTCAAGAGACCCAGTACTTC
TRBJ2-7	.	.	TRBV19	CASTPDKAVLHEQYF	TGTGCCAGTACCCCAGACAAGGCTGTCCTCCACGAGCAGTACTTC
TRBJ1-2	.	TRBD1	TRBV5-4	CASTGGFYYGYTF	TGTGCCAGCACAGGGGGGTTTTACTATGGCTACACCTTC
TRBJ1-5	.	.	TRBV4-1	CASSQGVYSNQPQHF	TGCGCCAGCAGCCAGGGGGTTTATAGCAATCAGCCCCAGCATTTT
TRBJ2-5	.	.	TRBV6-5	CASIGWNEETQYF	TGTGCCAGCATTGGCTGGAATGAAGAGACCCAGTACTTC
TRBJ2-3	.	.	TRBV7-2	CASSLVGSTDTQYF	TGTGCCAGCAGCTTAGTTGGGTCCACAGATACGCAGTATTTT
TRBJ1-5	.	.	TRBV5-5	CASSPAGSNQPQHF	TGTGCCAGCAGCCCCGCGGGGAGCAATCAGCCCCAGCATTTT
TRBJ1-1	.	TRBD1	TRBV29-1	CSAWTGANTEAFF	TGCAGCGCCTGGACAGGGGCGAACACTGAAGCTTTCTTT
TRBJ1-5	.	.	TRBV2	CASSDDPPEPQHF	TGTGCCAGCAGTGATGACCCCCCGGAGCCCCAGCATTTT